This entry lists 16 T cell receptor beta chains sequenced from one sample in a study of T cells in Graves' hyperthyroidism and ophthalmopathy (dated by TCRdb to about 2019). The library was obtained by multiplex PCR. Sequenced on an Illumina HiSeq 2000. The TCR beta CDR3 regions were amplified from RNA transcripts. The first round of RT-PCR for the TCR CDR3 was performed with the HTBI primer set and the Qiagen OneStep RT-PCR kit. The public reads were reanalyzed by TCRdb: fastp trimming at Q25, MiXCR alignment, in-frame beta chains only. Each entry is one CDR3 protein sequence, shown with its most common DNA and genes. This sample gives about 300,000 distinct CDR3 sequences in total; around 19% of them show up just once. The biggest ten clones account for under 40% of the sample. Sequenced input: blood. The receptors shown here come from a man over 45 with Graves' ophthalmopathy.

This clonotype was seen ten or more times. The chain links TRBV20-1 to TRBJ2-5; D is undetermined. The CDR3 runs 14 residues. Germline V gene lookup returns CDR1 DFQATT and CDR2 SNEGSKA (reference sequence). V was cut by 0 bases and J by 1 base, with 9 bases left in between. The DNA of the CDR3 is TGCAGTGCTAGAGATTATGAACCCCAAGAGACCCAGTACTTC. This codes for CSARDYEPQETQYF.

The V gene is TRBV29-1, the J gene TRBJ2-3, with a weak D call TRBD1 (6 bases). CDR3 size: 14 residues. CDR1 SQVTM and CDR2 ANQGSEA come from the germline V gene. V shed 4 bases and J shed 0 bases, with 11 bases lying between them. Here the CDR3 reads CSVGTAASTDTQYF. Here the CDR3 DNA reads TGCAGCGTTGGGACAGCCGCTAGCACAGATACGCAGTATTTT.

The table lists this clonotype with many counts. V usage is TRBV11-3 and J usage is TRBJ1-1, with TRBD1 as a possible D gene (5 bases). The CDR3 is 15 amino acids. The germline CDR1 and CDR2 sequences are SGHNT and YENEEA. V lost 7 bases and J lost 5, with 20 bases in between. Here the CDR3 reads CASIPGCPGWTEAFF. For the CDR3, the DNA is TGTGCCAGCATCCCAGGGTGTCCAGGGTGGACTGAAGCTTTCTTT. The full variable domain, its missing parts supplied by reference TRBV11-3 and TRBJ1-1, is EAGVVQSPRYKIIEKKQPVAFWCNPISGHNTLYWYLQNLGQGPELLIRYENEEAVDDSQLPKDRFSAERLKGVDSTLKIQPAELGDSAVYLCASIPGCPGWTEAFFGQGTRLTVV.

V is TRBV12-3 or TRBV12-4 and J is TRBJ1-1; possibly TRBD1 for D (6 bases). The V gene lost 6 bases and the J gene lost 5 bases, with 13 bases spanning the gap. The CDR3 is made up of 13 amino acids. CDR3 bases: TGTGCCAGCAGAAAAGAGGGGGTAACTGAAGCTTTCTTT. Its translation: CASRKEGVTEAFF.

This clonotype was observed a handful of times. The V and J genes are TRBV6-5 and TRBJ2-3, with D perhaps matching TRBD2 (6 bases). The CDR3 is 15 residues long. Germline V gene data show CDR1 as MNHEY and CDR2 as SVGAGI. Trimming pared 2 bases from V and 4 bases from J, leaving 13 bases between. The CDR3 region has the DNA TGTGCCAGCAGTTACCGAGCTAGCGTTTCAGATACGCAGTATTTT. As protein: CASSYRASVSDTQYF.

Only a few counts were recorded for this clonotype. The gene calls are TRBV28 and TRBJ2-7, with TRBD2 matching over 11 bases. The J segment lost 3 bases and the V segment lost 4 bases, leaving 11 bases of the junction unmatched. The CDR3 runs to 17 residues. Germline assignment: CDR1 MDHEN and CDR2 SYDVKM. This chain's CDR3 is CASSSKSGTSGFYEQYF. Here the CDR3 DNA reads TGTGCCAGCAGTTCCAAATCCGGGACTAGCGGATTCTACGAGCAGTACTTC.

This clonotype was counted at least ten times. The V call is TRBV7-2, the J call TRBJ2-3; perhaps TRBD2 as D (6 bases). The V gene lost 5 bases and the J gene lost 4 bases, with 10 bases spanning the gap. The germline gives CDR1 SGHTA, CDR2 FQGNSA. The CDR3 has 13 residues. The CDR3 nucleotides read TGTGCCAGCAGCGTTAGCGGATCAGATACGCAGTATTTT. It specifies CASSVSGSDTQYF.

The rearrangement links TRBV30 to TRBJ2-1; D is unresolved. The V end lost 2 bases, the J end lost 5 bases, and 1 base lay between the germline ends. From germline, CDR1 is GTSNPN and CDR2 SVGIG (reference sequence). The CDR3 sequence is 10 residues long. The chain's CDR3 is CAWSNNEQFF. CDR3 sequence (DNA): TGTGCCTGGAGTAACAATGAGCAGTTCTTC.

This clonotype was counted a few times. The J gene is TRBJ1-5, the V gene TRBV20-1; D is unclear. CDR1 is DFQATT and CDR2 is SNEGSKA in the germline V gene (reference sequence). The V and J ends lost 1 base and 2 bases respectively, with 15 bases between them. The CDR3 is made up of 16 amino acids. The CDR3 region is CSARGRRVDGNQPQHF. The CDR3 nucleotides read TGCAGTGCTAGAGGAAGGAGGGTAGACGGCAATCAGCCCCAGCATTTT.

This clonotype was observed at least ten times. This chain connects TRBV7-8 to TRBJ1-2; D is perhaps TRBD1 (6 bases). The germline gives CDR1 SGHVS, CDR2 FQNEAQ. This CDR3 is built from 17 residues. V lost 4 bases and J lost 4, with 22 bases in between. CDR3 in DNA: TGTGCCAGCAGCTCGACCTTATCACGGGGGGCTCTCTATGGCTACACCTTC. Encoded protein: CASSSTLSRGALYGYTF.

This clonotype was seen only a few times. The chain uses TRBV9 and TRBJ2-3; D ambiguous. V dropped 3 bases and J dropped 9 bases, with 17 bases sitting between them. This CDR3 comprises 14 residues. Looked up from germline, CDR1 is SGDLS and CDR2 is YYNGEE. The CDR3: CASSATVEGLTQYF. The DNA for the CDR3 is TGTGCCAGCAGCGCCACCGTGGAAGGTTTGACGCAGTATTTT.

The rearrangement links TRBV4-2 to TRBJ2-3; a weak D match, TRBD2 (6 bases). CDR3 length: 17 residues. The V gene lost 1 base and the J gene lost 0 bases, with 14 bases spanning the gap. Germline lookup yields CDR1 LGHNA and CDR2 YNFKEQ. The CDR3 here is CASSQVPSSGSTDTQYF. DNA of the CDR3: TGTGCCAGCAGCCAAGTCCCATCCAGCGGGAGCACAGATACGCAGTATTTT.

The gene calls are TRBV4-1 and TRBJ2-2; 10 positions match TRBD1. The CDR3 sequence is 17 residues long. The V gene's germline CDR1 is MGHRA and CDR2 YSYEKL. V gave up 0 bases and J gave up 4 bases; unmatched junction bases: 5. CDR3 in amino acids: CASSQDSDRGLTGELFF. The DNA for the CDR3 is TGCGCCAGCAGCCAAGATAGTGACAGGGGGCTCACCGGGGAGCTGTTTTTT.

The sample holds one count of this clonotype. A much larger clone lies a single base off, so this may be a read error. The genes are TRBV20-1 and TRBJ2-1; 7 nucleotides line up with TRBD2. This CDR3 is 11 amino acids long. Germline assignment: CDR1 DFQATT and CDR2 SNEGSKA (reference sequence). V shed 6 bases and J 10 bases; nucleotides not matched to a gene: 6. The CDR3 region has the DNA TGCAGTGCCCTGCGGGAGAACGAGCAGTTCTTC. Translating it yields CSALRENEQFF.

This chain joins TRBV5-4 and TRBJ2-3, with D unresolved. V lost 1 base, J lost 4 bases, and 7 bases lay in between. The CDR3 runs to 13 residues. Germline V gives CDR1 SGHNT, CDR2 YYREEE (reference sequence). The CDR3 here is CASSLNQPDTQYF. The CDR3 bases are TGTGCCAGCAGCTTGAATCAGCCAGATACGCAGTATTTT.

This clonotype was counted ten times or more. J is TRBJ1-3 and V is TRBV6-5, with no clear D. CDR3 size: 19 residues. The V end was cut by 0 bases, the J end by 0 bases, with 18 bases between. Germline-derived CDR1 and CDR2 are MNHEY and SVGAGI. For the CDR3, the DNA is TGTGCCAGCAGTTACTCGTCGTACTCGCCGGGAACCTCTGGAAACACCATATATTTT. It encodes CASSYSSYSPGTSGNTIYF.